The clone carrying this T cell receptor beta chain appeared a few times. The antigen is unknown. Sequenced by immunoSEQ multiplex PCR; TCRdb stores in-frame clones only, minus some. The sample holds tens of thousands of clones, around 94% seen once. Germline V gene data show CDR1 as MNHNY and CDR2 as SVGAGI (reference sequence). With V trimmed by 4 bases and J by 2 bases, 4 bases remained unmatched. This CDR3 is 15 amino acids long. The data originate from a study of cytomegalovirus exposure and HLA in healthy donors. General study points: Subsequent analysis showed first-cohort TCR clusters tending to co-occur in more than 95 validation repertoires. The classifier, whose performance was assessed in both the original and validation cohorts, reportedly diagnosed cytomegalovirus status with high specificity and sensitivity.

The sequence was obtained from a woman under 30 in good health and CMV-seropositive. The rearrangement uses TRBV6-6 and TRBJ2-2; 7 bases are shared with TRBD1. The sample consisted of PBMCs. The CDR3 DNA reads as TGTGCCAGCAGTTCCGGGACAGACAACACCGGGGAGCTGTTTTTT. It yields the protein CASSSGTDNTGELFF.